This T cell receptor beta chain stems from a study of Ad26.COV2.S vaccination and SARS-CoV-2 variants. Trimming removed 5 bases from V and 4 bases from J, with 15 bases in between. Per the germline V gene, CDR1 is LGHNA and CDR2 is YNFKEQ. The CDR3 covers 15 residues. The treatment: 19 received Ad26.COV2.S at low or high dose, single or two shots; roughly five received placebo; per-sample allocation not given. Following the first vaccine or placebo injection, samples were taken on day 63. Method: immunoSEQ multiplex PCR; TCRdb's copy keeps in-frame clones and lacks some. This table holds about 350,000 clones, around 89% found once. This clone was recorded only once.

This sequence joins TRBV4-2 and TRBJ1-5, with D maybe TRBD1 (5 bases). The sequencing used peripheral blood, collected in a trial of Ad26.COV2.S vaccine versus placebo. This receptor was obtained from a person aged 18-65 years who received the Ad26.COV2.S COVID-19 vaccine or a placebo. The CDR3 coding sequence is TGTGCCAGCAGCGAGGCCGGGACTAGGAATCAGCCCCAGCATTTT. It specifies CASSEAGTRNQPQHF.